This entry features one T cell receptor (beta chain) sequence. Antigen specificity is unknown. Measured with immunoSEQ multiplex PCR; TCRdb has only the in-frame clones, and not every one. The table lists approximately 25,000 clones, 55% to 75% of them singletons. V lost 2 bases and J 1 base, leaving 8 bases between the germline ends. The V gene's germline CDR1 is LNHDA and CDR2 SQIVND (reference sequence). The CDR3 loop spans 14 amino acids. This sample was taken from a study of T cell clones after liver transplantation. At the level of the study: HCV positivity affected three of eight recipients; the rest lacked autoimmune or viral indications. Study-wide results and limits: Graft donor-reactive T cells possibly entered the graft instead of undergoing deletion.

This specimen was CD4+ T cells from blood, taken before liver transplant. The V gene is TRBV19, the J gene TRBJ1-1; D ambiguous. The sequence was collected from a human donor who received a liver transplant. This CDR3 reads CASSIKNRNTEAFF. The CDR3 DNA sequence: TGTGCCAGTAGTATAAAGAACAGGAACACTGAAGCTTTCTTT.